Listed below are T cell receptor beta chains from one sample, sequenced in a study of beta chain features in type 1 diabetes. Sequenced by immunoSEQ multiplex PCR; TCRdb stores in-frame clones only, minus some. The sample shows hundreds of thousands of clones, roughly 12% of them seen only once. The sequenced sample consisted of naive CD4+ T cells from blood. The receptors stem from a man between 18 and 35 years old with type 1 diabetes. Each CDR3 is given with its conserved first and last residue. D genes are given only for firm matches. The listing skips clone size in some rows; elsewhere it reads once, few, many or a size class.

>TRBV15|TRBJ1-5|.|.
CATSRAGQPQHF
TGTGCCACCAGCAGAGCGGGTCAGCCCCAGCATTTT
>TRBV6-5|TRBJ2-1|.|TRBD2
CASSPLGTSGDEQFF
TGTGCCAGCAGTCCTCTCGGAACTAGCGGTGATGAGCAGTTCTTC
>TRBV29-1|TRBJ1-2|.|.
CSVDRTVQTQAYGYTF
TGCAGCGTTGATCGGACAGTTCAGACCCAGGCCTATGGCTACACCTTC
>TRBV6-6|TRBJ1-2|.|TRBD1
CASSYATGTGGYTF
TGTGCCAGCAGTTACGCGACAGGGACAGGGGGCTACACCTTC
>TRBV7-9|TRBJ2-3|.|.
CASSLGLSGITDTQYF
TGTGCCAGCAGCTTAGGTCTTAGCGGTATCACAGATACGCAGTATTTT
>TRBV30|TRBJ2-3|few|.
CAWGPPGQGRDTQYF
TGTGCCTGGGGCCCGCCCGGCCAGGGGAGAGATACGCAGTATTTT
>TRBV18|TRBJ1-4|.|.
CASSPRGDPLDF
TGTGCCAGCTCACCACGCGGGGACCCACTCGACTTT
>TRBV30|TRBJ2-7|many|TRBD1
CAWGTGDYEQYF
TGTGCCTGGGGGACAGGGGATTACGAGCAGTACTTC
>TRBV10-3|TRBJ2-7|.|.
CAISPGAYEQYF
TGTGCCATCAGCCCAGGGGCTTACGAGCAGTACTTC
>TRBV7-9|TRBJ2-6|.|.
CASSFISRSSGANVLTF
TGTGCCAGCAGCTTTATTAGCCGCAGCTCTGGGGCCAACGTCCTGACTTTC
>TRBV7-2|TRBJ1-2|.|TRBD1
CASSLAWDRDGYTF
TGTGCCAGCAGCTTAGCATGGGACAGGGACGGCTACACCTTC
>TRBV7-2|TRBJ2-2|.|.
CASSLGAVGPLFF
TGTGCCAGCAGCCTAGGGGCGGTGGGGCCGCTGTTTTTT
>TRBV13|TRBJ2-7|.|TRBD2
CASSYGGSSYEQYF
TGTGCCAGCAGCTACGGGGGGAGCTCCTACGAGCAGTACTTC
>TRBV28|TRBJ1-1|few|.
CASSLGRHAFF
TGTGCCAGCAGTCTTGGCCGCCACGCTTTCTTT
>TRBV11-3|TRBJ1-2|.|.
CASSPDGHATYGYTF
TGTGCCAGCAGCCCCGATGGTCATGCCACCTATGGCTACACCTTC